The 21 T cell receptor beta chains given below trace back to one sample, sequenced in a study of T cell responses to AZD1222 COVID-19 vaccine (dated by TCRdb to the early 2020s). Libraries were built with the immunoSEQ multiplex PCR assay. TCRdb mirrors the immuneACCESS table, restricted to in-frame sequences. Some clones are absent from its copies; in checked studies, under half trace to an unresolved V gene, and the reason for the others is unknown. The table of this sample itemizes over 130,000 clones. About 2.2% of the sample is in the top ten clones. Sample time point, as interpreted from the label and publication: baseline before first vaccination. Sequenced sample: peripheral blood. The receptor set was obtained from an adult in good health.

The genes are TRBV18 and TRBJ2-3, with TRBD2 as a possible D gene (5 bases). Germline V gene sequence: CDR1 KGHSH, CDR2 LQKENI. The ends were cut back, 5 bases at V and 6 bases at J, with 24 bases in the middle. The CDR3 contains 17 residues. In nucleotides, the CDR3 is TGTGCCAGCTCATCCAGGACTTTCGAAGGGCCGGTTGATACGCAGTATTTT. Protein sequence: CASSSRTFEGPVDTQYF.

The V call is TRBV7-8, the J call TRBJ1-5; TRBD1 agrees at 8 bases. The V gene end was trimmed by 1 base and the J gene end by 7 bases; junction bases not matched to a gene: 3. Germline CDR1 and CDR2: SGHVS and FQNEAQ. This CDR3 region has 14 residues. CDR3 loop: CASSLGTGKQPQHF. The CDR3 DNA reads as TGTGCCAGCAGCTTAGGGACAGGGAAACAGCCCCAGCATTTT.

This chain joins TRBV4-3 and TRBJ1-3; TRBD1 might be the D (6 bases). V lost 3 bases and J 0 bases, leaving 12 bases between the germline ends. Germline lookup yields CDR1 LGHNA and CDR2 YSLEER. The length of the CDR3 is 16 residues. This CDR3 reads CASSQIPGHSGNTIYF. DNA of the CDR3: TGCGCCAGCAGCCAGATACCGGGACACTCTGGAAACACCATATATTTT.

V and J are TRBV6-5 and TRBJ2-7; D is undetermined. CDR1 and CDR2 (germline): MNHEY, SVGAGI. The V gene lost 2 bases and the J gene lost 3 bases, with 11 bases spanning the gap. This CDR3 region has 14 residues. The CDR3 nucleotides read TGTGCCAGCAGTTACGGGGAAAATGGCTACGAGCAGTACTTC. It specifies CASSYGENGYEQYF.

V is TRBV15 and J is TRBJ2-3; 11 nucleotides agree with TRBD1. The J segment lost 2 bases and the V segment lost 0 bases, leaving 4 bases of the junction unmatched. From germline, CDR1 is LNHNV and CDR2 YYDKDF (reference sequence). The CDR3 sequence is 17 residues long. The CDR3, as DNA: TGTGCCACCAGCAGAGACGGGACAGGGGGACACACAGATACGCAGTATTTT. Protein sequence: CATSRDGTGGHTDTQYF.

The chain recombines TRBV2 with TRBJ1-2; 9 positions match TRBD1. The CDR3 contains 14 residues. After removal of 7 bases from V and 4 bases from J, the junction contained 7 bases not matched to a gene. Germline lookup yields CDR1 SNHLY and CDR2 FYNNEI. CDR3 in amino acids: CASIYGTGSYGYTF. As DNA, the CDR3 is TGTGCCAGCATTTATGGGACAGGGTCCTATGGCTACACCTTC.

This chain connects TRBV4-1 to TRBJ2-1; D is perhaps TRBD1 or TRBD2 (5 bases each). This CDR3 region has 15 residues. The V gene lost 5 bases and the J gene lost 0 bases, with 11 bases spanning the gap. Germline assignment: CDR1 MGHRA and CDR2 YSYEKL. The CDR3 DNA reads as TGCGCCAGCAGCGCCCGGGACGCCTCCTACAATGAGCAGTTCTTC. It specifies CASSARDASYNEQFF.

V is TRBV11-2 and J is TRBJ1-6; D is uncertain. V dropped 3 bases and J dropped 6 bases, with 15 bases sitting between them. The V gene's germline CDR1 is SGHAT and CDR2 FQNNGV. The CDR3 spans 16 residues. CDR3 nucleotides: TGTGCCAGCAGCTTTAACTCCGGACGGAGTAATTCACCCCTCCACTTT. This codes for CASSFNSGRSNSPLHF.

About this clone itself: A read error may account for a junction end that differs from germline. V gene TRBV5-6 combines with J gene TRBJ2-1, with 10 bases lining up with TRBD1. The CDR3 extends over 11 amino acids. Germline V gene sequence: CDR1 SGHDT, CDR2 YYEEEE. In DNA, the CDR3 is TGTGCCAGCAGCAGACGGGACAGGGGAGTCTTC. Its protein is CASSRRDRGVF.

The V call is TRBV5-5, the J call TRBJ1-1; perhaps TRBD1 as D (6 bases). Germline V gene sequence: CDR1 SGHKS, CDR2 YYEKEE (reference sequence). The germline V and J ends were trimmed by 4 bases and 4 bases, with 20 bases remaining between them. There are 16 residues in the CDR3. Here the CDR3 DNA reads TGTGCCAGCAGCCTCAATCGCAGGGGTGGGATCACTGAAGCTTTCTTT. Its protein is CASSLNRRGGITEAFF.

The rearrangement uses TRBV11-3 and TRBJ1-2, with a possible D match to TRBD1 (6 bases). In germline, CDR1 is SGHNT, CDR2 YENEEA. V lost 6 bases and J lost 8, with 13 bases in between. This CDR3 spans 12 amino acids. The chain's CDR3 is CASRTGSGGYTF. The CDR3 region has the DNA TGTGCCAGCAGAACAGGGTCTGGAGGCTACACCTTC.

V and J are TRBV5-6 and TRBJ2-3; D is undetermined. CDR3 size: 16 residues. Germline lookup yields CDR1 SGHDT and CDR2 YYEEEE. V dropped 0 bases and J dropped 2 bases, with 13 bases sitting between them. The CDR3 bases are TGTGCCAGCAGCTTGGCCGGGCAGGAATACACAGATACGCAGTATTTT. This sequence encodes CASSLAGQEYTDTQYF.

The rearrangement links TRBV7-9 to TRBJ2-3; perhaps TRBD2 as D (8 bases). Germline lookup yields CDR1 SEHNR and CDR2 FQNEAQ (reference sequence). The length of the CDR3 is 17 residues. Trimming removed 5 bases at V and 2 bases at J, with 20 bases between. CDR3 protein: CASSARGGGGNTDTQYF. CDR3 DNA: TGTGCCAGCAGCGCCCGAGGGGGCGGGGGGAACACAGATACGCAGTATTTT.

The rearrangement joins TRBV6-1 to TRBJ2-7; 8 bases align to TRBD1. CDR3 length: 13 amino acids. Trimming at V came to 3 bases and at J to 3 bases, leaving 1 base not matched to a gene. Germline V gene data show CDR1 as MNHNS and CDR2 as SASEGT. This chain's CDR3 is CASSDRGRYEQYF. CDR3 nucleotide sequence: TGTGCCAGCAGTGACAGGGGGCGCTACGAGCAGTACTTC.

The gene calls are TRBV5-1 and TRBJ1-3, with D possibly matching TRBD1 (6 bases). The CDR3 runs 14 residues. The V end was cut by 4 bases, the J end by 4 bases, with 12 bases between. In germline, CDR1 is SGHRS, CDR2 YFSETQ. CDR3 in amino acids: CASSTTGAGNTIYF. The CDR3 DNA reads TGCGCCAGCAGCACGACAGGAGCAGGAAACACCATATATTTT.

V and J are TRBV25-1 and TRBJ1-3; TRBD1 aligns across 8 bases. This CDR3 comprises 15 residues. Germline V lookup: CDR1 MGHDK, CDR2 SYGVNS. V lost 7 bases and J lost 1; bases outside the gene matches: 6. This CDR3 reads CASTPQGVSGNTIYF. In DNA, the CDR3 is TGTGCCAGCACCCCACAGGGGGTATCTGGAAACACCATATATTTT.

The chain couples TRBV2 to TRBJ2-1, with 10 bases that match TRBD2. CDR3 length equals 15 residues. CDR1 SNHLY and CDR2 FYNNEI come from the germline V gene. V shed 6 bases and J 4 bases; nucleotides not matched to a gene: 6. CDR3 DNA sequence: TGTGCCAGCAGGCTTACTAGCGGGGTGTACAATGAGCAGTTCTTC. Its translation: CASRLTSGVYNEQFF. Based on the CDR3 plus reference TRBV2 and TRBJ2-1, the full variable domain is EPEVTQTPSHQVTQMGQEVILRCVPISNHLYFYWYRQILGQKVEFLVSFYNNEISEKSEIFDDQFSVERPDGSNFTLKIRSTKLEDSAMYFCASRLTSGVYNEQFFGPGTRLTVL.

V and J are TRBV6-6 and TRBJ2-1; D perhaps matches TRBD2 (6 bases). Germline lookup yields CDR1 MNHNY and CDR2 SVGAGI (reference sequence). The CDR3 loop spans 13 amino acids. V dropped 9 bases and J dropped 5 bases, with 14 bases sitting between them. The chain's CDR3 is CASGTAPHNEQFF. The CDR3 bases are TGTGCCAGTGGGACTGCCCCACACAATGAGCAGTTCTTC.

The CDR3 protein is CASSQVQGYGYTF. The CDR3 nucleotides read TGTGCCAGCAGCCAAGTACAGGGCTATGGCTACACCTTC. The chain uses TRBV4-2 and TRBJ1-2; D possibly corresponds to TRBD1 (6 bases). This CDR3 is built from 13 residues. The ends were cut back, 1 base at V and 4 bases at J, with 7 bases in the middle. The V gene's germline CDR1 is LGHNA and CDR2 YNFKEQ.

The genes are TRBV7-2 and TRBJ1-1; D is perhaps TRBD1 (6 bases). Germline V gene sequence: CDR1 SGHTA, CDR2 FQGNSA. This CDR3 region has 13 residues. Between the trimmed V and J ends, which lost 2 bases and 6 bases, there was a span of 10 bases. The CDR3 nucleotides read TGTGCCAGCAGCTTATTTGGGGGCCCTGAAGCTTTCTTT. Translated, it gives CASSLFGGPEAFF.

The chain carries TRBV4-2 and TRBJ2-5; D might be TRBD2 (6 bases). This CDR3 is 14 amino acids long. V lost 1 base, J lost 5 bases, and 11 bases lay in between. Per the germline V gene, CDR1 is LGHNA and CDR2 is YNFKEQ. The CDR3 sequence is CASSQVGGLETQYF. The CDR3 bases are TGTGCCAGCAGCCAAGTGGGGGGATTGGAGACCCAGTACTTC.